The entry that follows covers one T cell receptor beta chain sequence. This record belongs to a study of blood T cell repertoires in COVID-19. Overall study context: Whether acute or convalescent, the COVID-19 samples came from the United States, Italy and Spain. Nucleic acid was either cDNA or gDNA, and it came from T cells, B-cell-depleted T cells, or PBMCs.

The V segment lost 5 bases and the J segment 8 bases; nucleotides outside the gene matches: 10. Per the germline V gene, CDR1 is SGHNT and CDR2 is YENEEA. The CDR3 is 15 residues long. Original analysis: Quantification of nucleated cells was approximated via reference gene primer amplification. Only in-frame clones appear in the TCRdb table, and some are missing; sequencing was by immunoSEQ multiplex PCR. That table gives V, J and clone size, and the DNA gave D and trimming. The sample records 42,000 or so clones, around 85% being singletons. The chain joins TRBV11-3 to TRBJ2-2, with TRBD1 matching over 8 bases. Input material: peripheral blood. This receptor was obtained from a man in his forties with active or convalescent COVID-19. CDR3 sequence reads: CASSVADRAGGELFF. DNA of the CDR3: TGTGCCAGCAGCGTAGCGGACAGGGCCGGAGGGGAGCTGTTTTTT.